Presented here are 16 T cell receptor beta chains from one specimen sequenced in a study of post-analysis software for immune sequencing data. The study's findings and limits: When patients were compared with controls, a handful of TRBV segments were more frequent, TRBV5-6, TRBV5-1 and TRBV20-1 among them.

Unique molecular identifiers were carried by the TCR beta cDNA libraries. TCRdb recomputed calls from the PCR reads with MiXCR, one row per CDR3 protein. The sample carries more than 450,000 distinct CDR3 sequences, around 40% recorded once. These receptors' targets are unknown. Input material: blood. Receptors originate from a girl aged 10-17 years with multiple sclerosis.

Comments on this clonotype: A read error may be the cause here, since a much bigger clone is one base away. The J gene is TRBJ2-7, the V gene TRBV29-1, with 8 bases that match TRBD1. Germline CDR1 is SQVTM and CDR2 is ANQGSEA. This CDR3 has 13 residues. CDR3 protein: CSDDRGRTYVQYF. The CDR3 nucleotides are TGCAGCGACGACAGGGGACGAACCTACGTGCAGTACTTC.

Points on this clonotype: Compared with germline, one end of the junction differs, possibly owing to a read error. The gene calls are TRBV7-8 and TRBJ2-1; 8 bases fit TRBD2. CDR3 size: 16 residues. The germline gives CDR1 SGHVS, CDR2 FQNEAQ. The CDR3 bases are TGTGCCGGCAGCCCACTACAGCGGGGGCACTACAATGAACAGTTCTTC. Protein product: CAGSPLQRGHYNEQFF.

This clonotype has a single count. The chain links TRBV5-6 to TRBJ1-1; D call uncertain. The V and J ends lost 0 bases and 3 bases respectively, with 3 bases between them. This CDR3 contains 12 residues. Germline-derived CDR1 and CDR2 are SGHDT and YYEEEE. Here the CDR3 DNA reads TGTGCCAGCAGCTTGGGACACACTGAAGCTTTCTTT. This encodes CASSLGHTEAFF.

V and J are TRBV5-1 and TRBJ2-1; 9 bases line up with TRBD1. The CDR3 runs to 15 residues. The trim removed 4 bases at V and 7 bases at J, leaving 9 bases unmatched. Germline V gene lookup returns CDR1 SGHRS and CDR2 YFSETQ. CDR3 nucleotide sequence: TGCGCCAGCAGCGCGGGGACAGGGTCTTTGAATGAGCAGTTCTTC. Translating it yields CASSAGTGSLNEQFF.

This clonotype appeared a few times. V and J are TRBV29-1 and TRBJ1-2; no firm D call. Deletions cut 1 base from V and 6 bases from J, with 12 bases between. In germline, CDR1 is SQVTM, CDR2 ANQGSEA. CDR3 length equals 13 residues. Here the CDR3 reads CSVEGGGPDGYTF. CDR3 nucleotide sequence: TGCAGCGTTGAAGGGGGTGGGCCCGATGGCTACACCTTC.

The gene calls are TRBV6-5 and TRBJ2-1, with 7 bases matching TRBD2. Germline V lookup: CDR1 MNHEY, CDR2 SVGAGI. This CDR3 has 15 amino acids. V lost 5 bases, J lost 4 bases, and 8 bases stayed unmatched. The DNA of the CDR3 is TGTGCCAGCAGTCCAACGGGGGGAGGTTACAATGAGCAGTTCTTC. Protein product: CASSPTGGGYNEQFF.

A few counts support this clonotype. This rearrangement joins TRBV6-2 or TRBV6-3 to TRBJ2-3; 9 nucleotides agree with TRBD2. The CDR3 has 15 amino acids. Germline V gene lookup returns CDR1 MNHEY and CDR2 SVGEGT. Trimming cost V 6 bases and J 5 bases; bases outside gene matches: 9. Here the CDR3 reads CASSKSGGPGDTQYF. In DNA form, the CDR3 reads TGTGCCAGCAGCAAGAGCGGGGGGCCCGGAGATACGCAGTATTTT.

The rearrangement joins TRBV7-9 to TRBJ2-5; D might be TRBD2 (6 bases). Germline CDR1 is SEHNR and CDR2 is FQNEAQ (reference sequence). The CDR3 length is 16 residues. V lost 1 base, J lost 2 bases, and 14 bases lay in between. The CDR3 DNA reads as TGTGCCAGCAGCTTAGGTCGGACGGGAGCACAAGAGACCCAGTACTTC. Protein product: CASSLGRTGAQETQYF.

The gene calls are TRBV12-3 or TRBV12-4 and TRBJ1-1, with TRBD1 as a possible D gene (6 bases). Deletions cut 5 bases from V and 1 base from J, with 17 bases between. The CDR3 contains 16 residues. The CDR3 bases are TGTGCCAGCAGTCCCCTAGGGGGGACACCGAACACTGAAGCTTTCTTT. Amino acids: CASSPLGGTPNTEAFF.

The chain combines TRBV6-5 with TRBJ1-2; D not resolved. CDR1 MNHEY and CDR2 SVGAGI come from the germline V gene. V was shortened by 6 bases and J by 2 bases, with 13 bases between the two germline ends. CDR3 size: 14 residues. DNA for the CDR3: TGTGCCAGCAGCTCGTCTCACAGCAACTATGGCTACACCTTC. Amino acid sequence: CASSSSHSNYGYTF.

The rearrangement joins TRBV12-3 or TRBV12-4 to TRBJ1-5, with D perhaps TRBD1 (5 bases). V lost 5 bases, J lost 6 bases, and 14 bases lay in between. CDR3 length: 14 amino acids. The CDR3 loop is CASSHRSGSQPQHF. Here the CDR3 DNA reads TGTGCCAGCAGTCACAGGTCGGGCAGTCAGCCCCAGCATTTT.

This rearrangement joins TRBV12-3 or TRBV12-4 to TRBJ2-1; the D gene could be TRBD1 or TRBD2 (5 bases each). V dropped 6 bases and J dropped 5 bases, with 8 bases sitting between them. The CDR3 spans 12 residues. This CDR3 is CASRGTDNEQFF. Here the CDR3 DNA reads TGTGCCAGCAGGGGGACGGACAATGAGCAGTTCTTC.

The sample holds a few counts of this clonotype. The chain joins TRBV6-1 to TRBJ2-4; 8 bases are shared with TRBD1. Germline V CDR1 and CDR2: MNHNS, SASEGT. There are 20 residues in the CDR3. The V and J ends lost 7 bases and 0 bases, in that order; junction bases with no gene match: 20. CDR3 in DNA: TGTGCCAGCACCCCCTCCAGGGGGCAGGGGGAACATTTAGCCAAAAACATTCAGTACTTC. Protein sequence: CASTPSRGQGEHLAKNIQYF.

The chain joins TRBV5-1 to TRBJ2-1, with D perhaps matching TRBD2 (6 bases). The germline CDR1 and CDR2 sequences are SGHRS and YFSETQ. V was trimmed by 0 bases and J by 0 bases, leaving 10 bases between them. The CDR3 spans 16 residues. CDR3 sequence reads: CASSLEGLGSYNEQFF. The CDR3 bases are TGCGCCAGCAGCTTGGAGGGACTTGGCTCCTACAATGAGCAGTTCTTC.

There are a few counts of this clonotype. The chain couples TRBV29-1 to TRBJ2-5; no reliable D call. CDR1 is SQVTM, CDR2 ANQGSEA, per germline. The CDR3 consists of 11 residues. With 3 bases removed from V and 5 bases from J, the gap between germline ends came to 7 bases. CDR3 amino acids: CSVDSRETQYF. CDR3 bases: TGCAGCGTTGATAGCCGGGAGACCCAGTACTTC.

This clonotype has just a few counts. One end of the junction does not line up with germline, which may come from a read error. The chain joins TRBV2 to TRBJ1-2; tentatively, D is TRBD1 (6 bases). The germline V gene encodes CDR1 SNHLY and CDR2 FYNNEI. This CDR3 has 12 residues. The CDR3 nucleotides are TGCGCCAGCAGTGCCAGGGGAGTTGGCTACACCTTC. Translating gives CASSARGVGYTF.